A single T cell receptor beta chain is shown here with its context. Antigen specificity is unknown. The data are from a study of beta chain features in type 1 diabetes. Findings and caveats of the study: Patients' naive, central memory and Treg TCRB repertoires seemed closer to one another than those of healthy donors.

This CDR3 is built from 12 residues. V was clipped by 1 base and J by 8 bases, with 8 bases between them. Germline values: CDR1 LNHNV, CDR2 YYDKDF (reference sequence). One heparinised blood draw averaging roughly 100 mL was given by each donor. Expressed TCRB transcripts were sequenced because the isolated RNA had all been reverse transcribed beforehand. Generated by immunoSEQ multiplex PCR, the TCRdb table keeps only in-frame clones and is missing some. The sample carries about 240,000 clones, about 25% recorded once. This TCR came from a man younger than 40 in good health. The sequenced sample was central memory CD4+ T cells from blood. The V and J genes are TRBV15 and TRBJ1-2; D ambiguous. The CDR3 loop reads CATSRAYGGYTF. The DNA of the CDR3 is TGTGCCACCAGCAGAGCATATGGGGGCTACACCTTC. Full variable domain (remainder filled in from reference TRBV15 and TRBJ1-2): DAMVIQNPRYQVTQFGKPVTLSCSQTLNHNVMYWYQQKSSQAPKLLFHYYDKDFNNEADTPDNFQSRRPNTSFCFLDIRSPGLGDTAMYLCATSRAYGGYTFGSGTRLTVV.